Shown below are 11 T cell receptor beta chains from a single sample sequenced in a study of cytomegalovirus exposure and HLA in healthy donors. Primers for the PCR totalled 60 Vbeta and 13 Jbeta. The data were produced by immunoSEQ multiplex PCR, yet TCRdb's version contains in-frame clones alone and is incomplete. In the table there are about 160,000 clones, approximately 88% of which are singletons. The sequencing input was PBMCs. The source is a woman in her late teens or twenties in good health and CMV-seronegative.

This rearrangement joins TRBV29-1 to TRBJ2-5; no firm D call. Trimming removed 3 bases at V and 4 bases at J, with 9 bases between. Germline V gene data show CDR1 as SQVTM and CDR2 as ANQGSEA. The CDR3 covers 12 residues. The CDR3 spells CSVERWAETQYF. The CDR3 DNA sequence: TGCAGCGTTGAGCGATGGGCAGAGACCCAGTACTTC.

The chain recombines TRBV27 with TRBJ1-5, with D maybe TRBD1 (5 bases). Germline V gene lookup returns CDR1 MNHEY and CDR2 SMNVEV (reference sequence). V dropped 3 bases and J dropped 5 bases, with 8 bases sitting between them. The CDR3 consists of 13 residues. The CDR3 region is CASSFSRDQPQHF. DNA of the CDR3: TGTGCCAGCAGTTTTTCCAGGGATCAGCCCCAGCATTTT.

V is TRBV7-3 and J is TRBJ1-3; D is uncertain. V gave up 6 bases and J gave up 0 bases, with 21 bases separating them. Germline V gene sequence: CDR1 SGHTA, CDR2 FQGTGA. The CDR3 loop spans 18 amino acids. DNA for the CDR3: TGTGCCAGCAGACCACCTTTTCCAGCGAATCACTCTGGAAACACCATATATTTT. Translated, it gives CASRPPFPANHSGNTIYF.

This clone was detected a few times. The chain is built from TRBV5-4 and TRBJ2-1, with TRBD2 matching over 14 bases. Unmatched junction bases numbered 9, after V lost 3 bases and J lost 1 base. The CDR3 is made up of 19 amino acids. Per germline, CDR1 SGHNT and CDR2 YYREEE (reference sequence). Here the CDR3 DNA reads TGTGCCAGCAGCTCAGGACTAGCGGGGGGCCCCCCTTCCTACAATGAGCAGTTCTTC. It encodes CASSSGLAGGPPSYNEQFF.

The genes are TRBV5-1 and TRBJ2-1; D perhaps matches TRBD1 (5 bases). CDR1 and CDR2 (germline): SGHRS, YFSETQ. The CDR3 extends over 13 amino acids. V lost 9 bases, J lost 10 bases, and 20 bases lay in between. CDR3 residues: CATRRQGLGEQFF. The CDR3 DNA sequence: TGCGCCACCCGTCGGCAGGGCCTCGGGGAGCAGTTCTTC. Supplemented by reference TRBV5-1 and TRBJ2-1, the full variable domain reads KAGVTQTPRYLIKTRGQQVTLSCSPISGHRSVSWYQQTPGQGLQFLFEYFSETQRNKGNFPGRFSGRQFSNSRSEMNVSTLELGDSALYLCATRRQGLGEQFFGPGTRLTVL.

CDR3 bases: TGTGCCAGCAGGGAATATAGCAATCAGCCCCAGCATTTT. The encoded protein is CASREYSNQPQHF. The J gene is TRBJ1-5, the V gene TRBV6-1; D remains ambiguous. The CDR3 covers 13 residues. CDR1 and CDR2 from the germline V gene are MNHNS and SASEGT. Trimming left V 6 bases short and J 0 bases short, with 6 bases between.

There are a few counts of this clone. The V call is TRBV5-1, the J call TRBJ2-7; no clear D. Trimming pared 4 bases from V and 3 bases from J, leaving 14 bases between. CDR1 and CDR2 from the germline V gene are SGHRS and YFSETQ. The CDR3 is 14 amino acids. CDR3 nucleotide sequence: TGCGCCAGCAGCCCGCCGGCGCGCGGCTACGAGCAGTACTTC. Translating gives CASSPPARGYEQYF.

This clone came up a few times. This chain uses TRBV19 with TRBJ1-1; 8 bases map to TRBD1. Per the germline V gene, CDR1 is LNHDA and CDR2 is SQIVND (reference sequence). The CDR3 has 14 amino acids. V shed 5 bases and J 1 base; nucleotides not matched to a gene: 3. As DNA, the CDR3 is TGTGCCAGTAGTTTCGGACAGGGGAACACTGAAGCTTTCTTT. Amino acid sequence: CASSFGQGNTEAFF.

The chain links TRBV19 to TRBJ1-2, with D possibly matching TRBD1 (6 bases). The CDR3 is made up of 13 amino acids. Germline CDR1 LNHDA, CDR2 SQIVND (reference sequence). V dropped 6 bases and J dropped 2 bases, with 10 bases sitting between them. The CDR3 spells CASSQQGNYGYTF. The CDR3 DNA is TGTGCCAGTAGCCAACAGGGAAACTATGGCTACACCTTC.

V and J are TRBV5-1 and TRBJ2-5, with 9 positions matching TRBD2. V trimming: 4 bases; J trimming: 0 bases; junction bases outside the gene matches: 4. Germline CDR1 reads SGHRS; CDR2 reads YFSETQ. The CDR3 contains 15 residues. CDR3 nucleotide sequence: TGCGCCAGCAGCGGCGGGGGGGAGTACCAAGAGACCCAGTACTTC. Its translation: CASSGGGEYQETQYF.

This clone was seen only a few times. A junction end diverges from the germline sequence, so it may reflect a read error. The chain has TRBV7-9 and TRBJ2-7, with 7 positions matching TRBD2. This CDR3 is built from 16 residues. The germline gives CDR1 SEHNR, CDR2 FQNEAQ (reference sequence). The CDR3 DNA reads as TGTTCCAGCAGCCAACCAGCGGGGAGGGGTTCCTACGAGCAGTACTTC. It translates to CSSSQPAGRGSYEQYF. The full variable domain, its missing parts supplied by reference TRBV7-9 and TRBJ2-7, is DTGVSQNPRHKITKRGQNVTFRCDPISEHNRLYWYRQTLGQGPEFLTYFQNEAQLEKSRLLSDRFSAERPKGSFSTLEIQRTEQGDSAMYLCSSSQPAGRGSYEQYFGPGTRLTVT.